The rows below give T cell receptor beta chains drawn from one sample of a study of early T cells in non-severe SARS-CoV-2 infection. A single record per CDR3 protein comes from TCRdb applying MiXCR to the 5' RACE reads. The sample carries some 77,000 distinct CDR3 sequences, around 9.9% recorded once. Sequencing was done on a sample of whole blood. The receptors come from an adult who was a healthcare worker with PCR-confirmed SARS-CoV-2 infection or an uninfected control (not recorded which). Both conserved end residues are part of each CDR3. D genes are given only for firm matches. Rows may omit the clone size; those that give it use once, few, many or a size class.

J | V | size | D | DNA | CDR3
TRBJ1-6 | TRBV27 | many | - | TGTGCCAGCAGTGGGGGGACGGGAAATTCACCCCTCCACTTT | CASSGGTGNSPLHF
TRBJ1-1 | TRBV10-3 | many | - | TGTGCCATCAGTGAACAGGGATACACTGAAGCTTTCTTT | CAISEQGYTEAFF
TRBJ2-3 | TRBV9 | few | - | TGTGCCAGCAGCGTAGACCATTCGGATACGCAGTATTTT | CASSVDHSDTQYF
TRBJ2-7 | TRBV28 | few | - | TGTGCCAGCGGTCCGGAGGGTGGCGAGCAGTACTTC | CASGPEGGEQYF
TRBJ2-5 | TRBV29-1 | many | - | TGCAGCGTTGAAGGTTTGGGATGGGAGACCCAGTACTTC | CSVEGLGWETQYF
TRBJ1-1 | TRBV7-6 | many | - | TGTGCCAGCAGCCCGGAGGAGAACACTGAAGCTTTCTTT | CASSPEENTEAFF
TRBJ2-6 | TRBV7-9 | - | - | TGTGTCAGCAGCCCCCGAGGAGCAGGGGCCAACGTCCTGACTTTC | CVSSPRGAGANVLTF
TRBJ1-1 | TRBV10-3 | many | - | TGTGCCATCAGTGAGCAATATACAGGGATCGCGAACACTGAAGCTTTCTTT | CAISEQYTGIANTEAFF
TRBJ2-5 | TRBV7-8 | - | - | TGTGCCAGCAGCTTAGTGTGGAGGCCTACTGTGGAGACCCGGTACTTC | CASSLVWRPTVETRYF
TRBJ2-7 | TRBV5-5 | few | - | TGTGCCAGCAGCTTGACGGCTACCTACGAGCAGTACTTC | CASSLTATYEQYF
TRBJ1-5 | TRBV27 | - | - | TGTGCCAGCAGTTTATATCGGTCGGATCAGCCCCAGCATTTT | CASSLYRSDQPQHF
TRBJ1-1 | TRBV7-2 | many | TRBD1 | TGTGCCAGCAGCCAAAGAGGGGGCTGGGCTGAAGCTTTCTTT | CASSQRGGWAEAFF
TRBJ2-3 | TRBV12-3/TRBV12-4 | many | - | TGTGCCAGCAGCTTTAGCACAGATACGCAGTATTTT | CASSFSTDTQYF
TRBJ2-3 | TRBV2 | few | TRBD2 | TGTGCCAGCAGTGAGACTAGCGGGAGGACAGATACGCAGTATTTT | CASSETSGRTDTQYF
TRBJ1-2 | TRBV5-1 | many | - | TGCGCCAGCAGCGCGAACTATGGCTACACCTTC | CASSANYGYTF
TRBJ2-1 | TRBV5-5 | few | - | TGTGCCAGCAGCCAAAACCAGGGGTTGGATGAGCAGTTCTTC | CASSQNQGLDEQFF
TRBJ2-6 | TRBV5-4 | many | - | TGTGCCAGCAGCTCGCAGGGGGCCAACGTCCTGACTTTC | CASSSQGANVLTF
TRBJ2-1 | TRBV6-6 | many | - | TGTGCCAGCCTAGCCTCCACGAATGAGCAGTTCTTC | CASLASTNEQFF
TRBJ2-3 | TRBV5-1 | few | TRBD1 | TGCGCCAGCAGCTTGGCCGTTGACAGGGGCACAGATACGCAGTATTTT | CASSLAVDRGTDTQYF
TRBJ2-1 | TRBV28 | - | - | TGTGCCAGCAGTAGAGCCTACCCCAGGACTACCACCTACAATGAGCAGTTCTTC | CASSRAYPRTTTYNEQFF
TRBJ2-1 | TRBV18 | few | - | TGTGCCAGCTCACCCTTCGGGACCAATGAGCAATTCTTC | CASSPFGTNEQFF
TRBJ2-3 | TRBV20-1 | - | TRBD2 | TGCAGTGTCCGCACGATAGCGGGAGATACGCAGTATTTT | CSVRTIAGDTQYF
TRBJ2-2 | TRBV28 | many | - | TGTGCCAGCAGAAAGGACTTAAACACCGGGGAGCTGTTTTTT | CASRKDLNTGELFF
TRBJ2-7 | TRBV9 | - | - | TGTGCCAGCAGCGCCGAGGGGATTGGCGAGCAGTACTTC | CASSAEGIGEQYF
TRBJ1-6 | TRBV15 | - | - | TGTGCCACCAGCAGAGATCCGGGGAGGGATAATTCACCCCTCCACTTT | CATSRDPGRDNSPLHF
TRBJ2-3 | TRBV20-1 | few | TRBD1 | TGCAGTGCTAGAGACCCGGACAGGGGACATGGAGATACGCAGTATTTT | CSARDPDRGHGDTQYF